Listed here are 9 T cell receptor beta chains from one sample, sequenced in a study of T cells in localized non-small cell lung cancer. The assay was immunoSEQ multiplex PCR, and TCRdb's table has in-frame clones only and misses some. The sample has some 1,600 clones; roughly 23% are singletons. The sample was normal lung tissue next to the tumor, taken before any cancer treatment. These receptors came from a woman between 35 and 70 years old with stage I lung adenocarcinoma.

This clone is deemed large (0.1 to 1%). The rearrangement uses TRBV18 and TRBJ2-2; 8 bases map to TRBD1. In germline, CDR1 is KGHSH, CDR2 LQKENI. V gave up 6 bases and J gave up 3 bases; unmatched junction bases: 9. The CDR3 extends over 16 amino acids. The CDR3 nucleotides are TGTGCCAGCTCTCAACCGGGGACAGGCGACACCGGGGAGCTGTTTTTT. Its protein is CASSQPGTGDTGELFF.

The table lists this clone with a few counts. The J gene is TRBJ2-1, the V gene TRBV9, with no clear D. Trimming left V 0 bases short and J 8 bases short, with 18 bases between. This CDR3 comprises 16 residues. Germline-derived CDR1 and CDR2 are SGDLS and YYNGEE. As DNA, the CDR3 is TGTGCCAGCAGCGTAGCGAAGGAGAAAGGTTTCTATGAGCAGTTCTTC. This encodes CASSVAKEKGFYEQFF.

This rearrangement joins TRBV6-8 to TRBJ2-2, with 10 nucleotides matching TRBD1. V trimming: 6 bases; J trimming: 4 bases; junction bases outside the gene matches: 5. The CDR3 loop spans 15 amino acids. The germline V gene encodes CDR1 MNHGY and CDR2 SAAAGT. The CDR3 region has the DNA TGTGCCAGCAGAACGACAGGGGGCGTCACCGGGGAGCTGTTTTTT. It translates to CASRTTGGVTGELFF.

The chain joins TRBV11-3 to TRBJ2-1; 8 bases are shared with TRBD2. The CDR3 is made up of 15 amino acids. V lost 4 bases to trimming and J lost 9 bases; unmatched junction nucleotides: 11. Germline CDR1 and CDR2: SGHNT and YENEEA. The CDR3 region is CASSYRGGAQGEQFF. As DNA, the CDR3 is TGTGCCAGCAGCTACCGGGGGGGGGCCCAGGGTGAGCAGTTCTTC.

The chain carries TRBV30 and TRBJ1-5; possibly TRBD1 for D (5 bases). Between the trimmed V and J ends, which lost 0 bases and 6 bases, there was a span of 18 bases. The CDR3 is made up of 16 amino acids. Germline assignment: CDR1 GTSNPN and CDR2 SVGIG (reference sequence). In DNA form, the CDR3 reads TGTGCCTGGAGTGTAAGCGACAGCCTTTACGCTCAGCCCCAGCATTTT. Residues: CAWSVSDSLYAQPQHF.

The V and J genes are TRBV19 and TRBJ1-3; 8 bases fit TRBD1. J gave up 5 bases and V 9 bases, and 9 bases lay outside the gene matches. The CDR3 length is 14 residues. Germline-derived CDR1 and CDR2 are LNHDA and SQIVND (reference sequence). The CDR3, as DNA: TGTGCCAGCCTGGGACAGGATATAAGAAACACCATATATTTT. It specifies CASLGQDIRNTIYF.

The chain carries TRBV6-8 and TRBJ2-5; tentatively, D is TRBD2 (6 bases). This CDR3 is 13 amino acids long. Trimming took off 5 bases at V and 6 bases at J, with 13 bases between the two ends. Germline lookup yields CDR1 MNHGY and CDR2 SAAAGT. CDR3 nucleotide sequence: TGTGCCAGCAGTCGGGACTGTCAACAGACCCAGTACTTC. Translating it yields CASSRDCQQTQYF.

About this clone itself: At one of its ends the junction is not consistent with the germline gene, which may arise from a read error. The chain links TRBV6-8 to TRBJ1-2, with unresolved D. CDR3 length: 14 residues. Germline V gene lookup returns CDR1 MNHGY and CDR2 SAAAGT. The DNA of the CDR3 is TGTGCCAGCAGTGACTCGGAGGGCGGCTATGGCTACACCTTC. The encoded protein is CASSDSEGGYGYTF.

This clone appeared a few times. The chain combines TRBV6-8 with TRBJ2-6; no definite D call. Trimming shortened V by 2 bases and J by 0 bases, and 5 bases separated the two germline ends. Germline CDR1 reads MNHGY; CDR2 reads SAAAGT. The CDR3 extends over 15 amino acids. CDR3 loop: CASSYRVSGANVLTF. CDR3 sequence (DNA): TGTGCCAGCAGTTACAGGGTCTCTGGGGCCAACGTCCTGACTTTC.